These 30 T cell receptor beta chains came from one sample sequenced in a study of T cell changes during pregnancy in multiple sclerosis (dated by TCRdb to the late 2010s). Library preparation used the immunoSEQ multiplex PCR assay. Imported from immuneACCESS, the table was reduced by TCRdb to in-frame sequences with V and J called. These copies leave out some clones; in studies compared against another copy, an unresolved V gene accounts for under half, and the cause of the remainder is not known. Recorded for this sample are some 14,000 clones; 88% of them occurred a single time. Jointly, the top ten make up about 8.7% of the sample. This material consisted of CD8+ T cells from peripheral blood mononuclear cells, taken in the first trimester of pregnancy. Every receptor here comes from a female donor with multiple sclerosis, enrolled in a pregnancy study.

CDR3: CASSLDRLNEQYF. In DNA form, the CDR3 reads TGTGCCAGCAGTTTGGACAGGCTCAACGAGCAGTACTTC. The rearrangement joins TRBV27 to TRBJ2-7; TRBD1 matches 7 bases. The CDR3 is made up of 13 amino acids. The V gene end was trimmed by 3 bases and the J gene end by 5 bases; junction bases not matched to a gene: 4. Germline V gene lookup returns CDR1 MNHEY and CDR2 SMNVEV (reference sequence).

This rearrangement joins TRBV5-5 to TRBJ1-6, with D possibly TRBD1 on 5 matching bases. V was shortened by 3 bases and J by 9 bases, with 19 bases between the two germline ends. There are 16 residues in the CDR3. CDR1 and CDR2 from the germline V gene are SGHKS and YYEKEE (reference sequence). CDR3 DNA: TGTGCCAGCAGCTCAGGAAGGGGAATGGTCTCTTCACCCCTCCACTTT. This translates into CASSSGRGMVSSPLHF.

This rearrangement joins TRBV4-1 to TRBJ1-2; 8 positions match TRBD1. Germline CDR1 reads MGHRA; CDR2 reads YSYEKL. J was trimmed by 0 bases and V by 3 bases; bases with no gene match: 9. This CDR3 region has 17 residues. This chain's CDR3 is CASSQHPGQVSNYGYTF. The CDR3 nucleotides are TGCGCCAGCAGCCAGCACCCGGGACAGGTGTCTAACTATGGCTACACCTTC.

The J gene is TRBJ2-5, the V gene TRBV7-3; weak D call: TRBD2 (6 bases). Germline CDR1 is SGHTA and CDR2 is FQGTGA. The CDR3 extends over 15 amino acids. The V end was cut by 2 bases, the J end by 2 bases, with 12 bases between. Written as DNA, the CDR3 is TGTGCCAGCAGCTTAGAGGCGGGGCCGCAAGAGACCCAGTACTTC. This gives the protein CASSLEAGPQETQYF. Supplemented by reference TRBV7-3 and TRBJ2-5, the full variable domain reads GAGVSQTPSNKVTEKGKYVELRCDPISGHTALYWYRQSLGQGPEFLIYFQGTGAADDSGLPNDRFFAVRPEGSVSTLKIQRTERGDSAVYLCASSLEAGPQETQYFGPGTRLLVL.

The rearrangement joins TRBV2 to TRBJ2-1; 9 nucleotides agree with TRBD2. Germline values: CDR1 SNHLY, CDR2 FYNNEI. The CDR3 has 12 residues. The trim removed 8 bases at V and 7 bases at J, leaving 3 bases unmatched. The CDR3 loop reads CASRGLANEQFF. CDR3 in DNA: TGTGCCAGCCGGGGACTAGCAAATGAGCAGTTCTTC.

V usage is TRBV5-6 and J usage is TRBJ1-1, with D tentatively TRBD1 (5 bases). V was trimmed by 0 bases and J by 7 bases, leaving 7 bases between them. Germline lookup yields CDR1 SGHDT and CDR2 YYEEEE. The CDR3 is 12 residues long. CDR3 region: CASSLGQFEAFF. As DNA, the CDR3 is TGTGCCAGCAGCTTGGGACAGTTTGAAGCTTTCTTT.

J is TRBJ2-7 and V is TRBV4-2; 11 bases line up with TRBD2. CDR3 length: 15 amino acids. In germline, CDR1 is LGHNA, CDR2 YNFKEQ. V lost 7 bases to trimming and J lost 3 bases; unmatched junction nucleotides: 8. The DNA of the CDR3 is TGTGCCAGCACCCCTAGCGGGGGGTCCGTCTACGAGCAGTACTTC. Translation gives CASTPSGGSVYEQYF.

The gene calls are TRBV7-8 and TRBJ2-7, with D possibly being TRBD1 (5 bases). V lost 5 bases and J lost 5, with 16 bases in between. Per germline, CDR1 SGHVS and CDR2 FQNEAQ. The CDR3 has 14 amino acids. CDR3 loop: CASSRLQGGNEQYF. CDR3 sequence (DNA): TGTGCCAGCAGCCGCCTGCAGGGCGGCAACGAGCAGTACTTC.

The CDR3 DNA reads TGCAGCGCCGCCTTCGTTCAGGGGGCGCCCGGCACTGAAGCTTTCTTT. It yields the protein CSAAFVQGAPGTEAFF. The chain joins TRBV29-1 to TRBJ1-1; 8 positions agree with TRBD1. The CDR3 totals 16 residues. With 7 bases clipped from V and 4 bases from J, the junction kept 17 bases outside the gene matches. Germline V gene sequence: CDR1 SQVTM, CDR2 ANQGSEA.

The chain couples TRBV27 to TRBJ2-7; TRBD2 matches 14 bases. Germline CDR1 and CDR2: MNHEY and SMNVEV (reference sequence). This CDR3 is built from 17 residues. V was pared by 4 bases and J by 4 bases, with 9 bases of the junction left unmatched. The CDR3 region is CASSSRLAGGRLYEQYF. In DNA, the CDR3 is TGTGCCAGCAGTTCGAGACTAGCGGGGGGGCGATTATACGAGCAGTACTTC.

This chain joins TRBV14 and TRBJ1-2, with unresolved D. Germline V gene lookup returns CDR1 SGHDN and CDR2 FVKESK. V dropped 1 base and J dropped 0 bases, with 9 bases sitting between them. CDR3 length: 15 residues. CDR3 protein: CASSQGGITNYGYTF. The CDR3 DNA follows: TGTGCCAGCAGCCAAGGAGGGATTACTAACTATGGCTACACCTTC.

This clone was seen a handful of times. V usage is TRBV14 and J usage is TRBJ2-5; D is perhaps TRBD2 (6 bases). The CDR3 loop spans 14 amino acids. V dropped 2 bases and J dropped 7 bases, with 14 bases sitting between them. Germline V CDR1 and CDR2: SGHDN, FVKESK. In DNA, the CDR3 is TGTGCCAGCAGCCAACGGCCTAGCGCGGGGACCCAGTACTTC. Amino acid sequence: CASSQRPSAGTQYF.

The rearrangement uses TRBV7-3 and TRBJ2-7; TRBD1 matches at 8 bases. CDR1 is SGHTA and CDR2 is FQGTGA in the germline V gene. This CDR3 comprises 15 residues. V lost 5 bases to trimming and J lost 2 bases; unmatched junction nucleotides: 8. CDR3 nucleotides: TGTGCCAGCAGCCTGGGGGCAGGGGGCACCTACGAGCAGTACTTC. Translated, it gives CASSLGAGGTYEQYF.

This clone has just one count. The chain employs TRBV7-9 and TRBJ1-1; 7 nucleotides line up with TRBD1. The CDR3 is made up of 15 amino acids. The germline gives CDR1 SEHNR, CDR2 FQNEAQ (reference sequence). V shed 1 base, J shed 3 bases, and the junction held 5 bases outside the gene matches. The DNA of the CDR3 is TGTGCCAGCAGCTTAGGGACAGGCGGCGACACTGAAGCTTTCTTT. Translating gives CASSLGTGGDTEAFF.

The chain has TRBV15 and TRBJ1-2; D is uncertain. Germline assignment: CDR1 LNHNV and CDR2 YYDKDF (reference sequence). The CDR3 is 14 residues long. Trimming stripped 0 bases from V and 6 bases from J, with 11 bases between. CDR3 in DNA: TGTGCCACCAGCAGAGAGTTACCTTCGGATGGCTACACCTTC. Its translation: CATSRELPSDGYTF.

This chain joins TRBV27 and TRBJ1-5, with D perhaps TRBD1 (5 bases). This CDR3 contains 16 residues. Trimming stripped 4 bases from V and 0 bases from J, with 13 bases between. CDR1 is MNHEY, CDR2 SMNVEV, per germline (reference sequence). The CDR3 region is CASSSWGDLSNQPQHF. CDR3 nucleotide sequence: TGTGCCAGCAGTTCCTGGGGGGACCTTAGCAATCAGCCCCAGCATTTT.

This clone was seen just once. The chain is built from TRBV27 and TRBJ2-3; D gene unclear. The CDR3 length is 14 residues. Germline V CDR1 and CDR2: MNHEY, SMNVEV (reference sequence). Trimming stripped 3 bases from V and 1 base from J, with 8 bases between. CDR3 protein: CASSLQTRTDTQYF. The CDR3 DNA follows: TGTGCCAGCAGTTTGCAAACACGCACAGATACGCAGTATTTT.

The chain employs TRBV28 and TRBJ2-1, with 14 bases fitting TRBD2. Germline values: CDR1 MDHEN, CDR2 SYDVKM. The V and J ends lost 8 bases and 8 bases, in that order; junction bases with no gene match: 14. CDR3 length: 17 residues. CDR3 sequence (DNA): TGTGCCAGCTTGTCGGGACTAGCGGGGGAAGTCTGGGATGAGCAGTTCTTC. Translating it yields CASLSGLAGEVWDEQFF.

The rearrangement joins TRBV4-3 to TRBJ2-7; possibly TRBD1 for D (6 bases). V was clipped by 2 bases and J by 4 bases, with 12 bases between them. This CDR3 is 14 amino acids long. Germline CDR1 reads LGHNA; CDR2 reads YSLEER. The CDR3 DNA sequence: TGCGCCAGCAGCCAAAACAGGGCGGTTTACGAGCAGTACTTC. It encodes CASSQNRAVYEQYF.

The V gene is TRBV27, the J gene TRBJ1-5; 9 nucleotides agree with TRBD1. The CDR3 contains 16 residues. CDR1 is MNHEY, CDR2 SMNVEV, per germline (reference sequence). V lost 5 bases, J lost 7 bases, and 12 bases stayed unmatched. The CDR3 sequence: CASSPRDRVGLQPQHF. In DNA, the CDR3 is TGTGCCAGCAGTCCCCGGGACAGGGTGGGTTTGCAGCCCCAGCATTTT.

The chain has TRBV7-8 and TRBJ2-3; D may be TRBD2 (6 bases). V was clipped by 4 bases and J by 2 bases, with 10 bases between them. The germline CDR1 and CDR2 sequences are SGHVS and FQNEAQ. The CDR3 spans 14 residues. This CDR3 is CASSSGLFTDTQYF. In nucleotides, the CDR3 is TGTGCCAGCAGCTCCGGACTATTCACAGATACGCAGTATTTT.

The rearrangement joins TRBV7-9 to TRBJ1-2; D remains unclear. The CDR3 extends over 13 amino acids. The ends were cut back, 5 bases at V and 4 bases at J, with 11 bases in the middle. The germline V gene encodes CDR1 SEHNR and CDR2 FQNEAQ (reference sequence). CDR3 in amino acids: CASSRGPLYGYTF. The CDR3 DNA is TGTGCCAGCAGCCGAGGCCCCCTCTATGGCTACACCTTC.

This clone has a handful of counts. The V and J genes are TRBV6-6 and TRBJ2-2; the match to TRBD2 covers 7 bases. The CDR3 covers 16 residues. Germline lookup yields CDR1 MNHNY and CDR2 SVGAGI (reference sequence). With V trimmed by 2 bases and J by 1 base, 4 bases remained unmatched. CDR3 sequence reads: CASSYVGGENTGELFF. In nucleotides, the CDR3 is TGTGCCAGCAGTTACGTGGGGGGGGAGAACACCGGGGAGCTGTTTTTT.

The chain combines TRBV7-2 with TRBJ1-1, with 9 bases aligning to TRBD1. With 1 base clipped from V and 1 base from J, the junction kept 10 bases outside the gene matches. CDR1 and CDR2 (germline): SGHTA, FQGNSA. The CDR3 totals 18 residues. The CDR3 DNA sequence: TGTGCCAGCAGCTTAGAACAGGGGGCGCATGTTTGGAACACTGAAGCTTTCTTT. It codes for CASSLEQGAHVWNTEAFF.

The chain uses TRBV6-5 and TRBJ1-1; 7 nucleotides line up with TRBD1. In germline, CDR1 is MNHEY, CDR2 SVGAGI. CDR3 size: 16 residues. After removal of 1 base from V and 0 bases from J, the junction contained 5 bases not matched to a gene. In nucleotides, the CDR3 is TGTGCCAGCAGTTACTTCGGGACAGATTTGAACACTGAAGCTTTCTTT. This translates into CASSYFGTDLNTEAFF.

CDR3 DNA: TGTGCCAGCTCACCTCAGGGGTCCTACGAGCAGTACTTC. This codes for CASSPQGSYEQYF. The V gene is TRBV18, the J gene TRBJ2-7, with D possibly TRBD1 on 6 matching bases. The germline CDR1 and CDR2 sequences are KGHSH and LQKENI. The CDR3 has 13 residues. The germline V and J ends were trimmed by 3 bases and 1 base, with 7 bases remaining between them.

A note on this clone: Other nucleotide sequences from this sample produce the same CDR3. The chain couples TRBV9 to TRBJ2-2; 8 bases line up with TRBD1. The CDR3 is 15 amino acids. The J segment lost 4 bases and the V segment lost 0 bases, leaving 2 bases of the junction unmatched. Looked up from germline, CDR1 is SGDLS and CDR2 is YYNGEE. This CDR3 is CASSVETGGTGELFF. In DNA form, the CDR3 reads TGTGCCAGCAGCGTAGAAACAGGGGGCACCGGGGAGCTGTTTTTT.

Written as DNA, the CDR3 is TGTGCCAGCAGTCCCCTACCCGACAGGGCCTATGGCTACACCTTC. Translating it yields CASSPLPDRAYGYTF. The chain links TRBV27 to TRBJ1-2; the match to TRBD1 covers 7 bases. The CDR3 has 15 amino acids. Germline V gene data show CDR1 as MNHEY and CDR2 as SMNVEV (reference sequence). Trimming took 5 bases from V and 4 from J; bases not matched to a gene: 10.

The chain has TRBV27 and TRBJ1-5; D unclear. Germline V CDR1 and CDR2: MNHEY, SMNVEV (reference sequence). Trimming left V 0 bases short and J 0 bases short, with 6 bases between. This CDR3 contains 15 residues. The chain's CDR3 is CASSLSRYSNQPQHF. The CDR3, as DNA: TGTGCCAGCAGTTTATCACGGTATAGCAATCAGCCCCAGCATTTT.

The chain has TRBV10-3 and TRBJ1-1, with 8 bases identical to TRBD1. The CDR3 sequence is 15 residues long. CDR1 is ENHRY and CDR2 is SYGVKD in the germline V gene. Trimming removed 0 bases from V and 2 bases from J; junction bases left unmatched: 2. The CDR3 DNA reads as TGTGCCATCAGTGAGTCGGACAGGGCCAACACTGAAGCTTTCTTT. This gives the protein CAISESDRANTEAFF.